The clone carrying this T cell receptor (beta chain) appeared a few times. As yet, its antigen is unknown. The data originate from a study of cytomegalovirus exposure and HLA in healthy donors. Researchers ran the PCR with 60 Vbeta and 13 Jbeta primers. Libraries were prepared by immunoSEQ multiplex PCR; TCRdb keeps only in-frame clonotypes and omits some of them. The repertoire holds about 160,000 clones, with around 80% as singletons. Overall study results and limits: Using a false discovery rate of 0.05, a later analysis showed that around 16,000 TCR beta sequences were associated with HLA alleles. Of the V segments, some could not be distinguished, including TRBV6-2 and TRBV6-3, and were excluded. Approximately 160 TCR beta chains were listed as cytomegalovirus-associated. Reports state that TCR beta sequences accurately predicted most subjects' HLA-A and HLA-B alleles.

The junction had 8 bases not matched to a gene; V was cut back by 6 bases and J by 5 bases. The CDR3 runs 15 residues. CDR1 is MNHEY and CDR2 is SMNVEV in the germline V gene (reference sequence). This receptor was identified in a man aged 18 to 30 in good health and CMV-seropositive. The chain carries TRBV27 and TRBJ1-1; 11 bases fit TRBD1. The sequenced material came from PBMCs. This chain's CDR3 is CASSDLDRGHTEAFF. CDR3 nucleotides: TGTGCCAGCAGCGACCTGGACAGGGGGCATACTGAAGCTTTCTTT.